A selection of T cell receptor beta chains follows, all from one sample in a study of beta chain features in type 1 diabetes. The data were produced by immunoSEQ multiplex PCR, yet TCRdb's version contains in-frame clones alone and is incomplete. The sample lists more than 550,000 clones; around 15% were seen once. The sequenced material came from naive CD4+ T cells from blood. The source of these receptors is a young man with type 1 diabetes. The CDR3 runs from the conserved cysteine through the conserved F or W. D genes are given only for firm matches. Clone size is not always given. Where it is, it says once, few, many or a class for expanded clones.

abundance	d_gene	v_gene	j_gene	CDR3nt	CDR3aa
.	.	TRBV4-2	TRBJ1-1	TGTGCCAGCAGCCAAGATCCCGGTACCGGGACAGAAGCTTTCTTT	CASSQDPGTGTEAFF
few	.	TRBV5-6	TRBJ2-2	TGTGCCAGCAGCTTCGGGACAACGAACACCGGGGAGCTGTTTTTT	CASSFGTTNTGELFF
.	.	TRBV5-6	TRBJ2-3	TGTGCCAGCACCCCGGGACCGAACACAGATACGCAGTATTTT	CASTPGPNTDTQYF
few	.	TRBV6-5	TRBJ1-4	TGTGCCAGCAGTTACAAACAGACAAATGAAAAACTGTTTTTT	CASSYKQTNEKLFF
few	.	TRBV5-4	TRBJ2-5	TGTGCCAGCAGCGCAGGGACGGAACAAGAGACCCAGTACTTC	CASSAGTEQETQYF
few	TRBD1	TRBV9	TRBJ1-5	TGTGCCAGCAGCTCCGGACAGGGGTACCAGCCCCAGCATTTT	CASSSGQGYQPQHF
.	.	TRBV28	TRBJ2-2	TGTGCCAGCAGTTTCCTCACCCGGGGGTACCGGACCGGGGAGCTGTTTTTT	CASSFLTRGYRTGELFF
.	.	TRBV7-2	TRBJ1-3	TGTGCCAGCAGCTTAGAGCTCTTCTCTGGAAACACCATATATTTT	CASSLELFSGNTIYF
.	.	TRBV6-1	TRBJ2-7	TGTGCCACCTGCCCCACCGGGACACCTTACGAGCAGTACTTC	CATCPTGTPYEQYF
.	TRBD1	TRBV7-9	TRBJ1-4	TGTGCCAGCAGTTTTCTACAGGGGCCTAATGAAAAACTGTTTTTT	CASSFLQGPNEKLFF
few	.	TRBV4-3	TRBJ2-5	TGCGCCAGCAGCGGAAGGTTTCAAGAGACCCAGTACTTC	CASSGRFQETQYF
few	TRBD1	TRBV28	TRBJ1-5	TGTGCCAGCAGTTCGGGACAGGGAGACCAGCCCCAGCATTTT	CASSSGQGDQPQHF
few	TRBD1	TRBV7-9	TRBJ2-7	TGTGCCAGCCTTGAAAGGGACAGCTCCTACGAGCAGTACTTC	CASLERDSSYEQYF
few	TRBD2	TRBV27	TRBJ2-4	TGTGCCAGCAGTAACTCCGGGGGGGCAAAAAACATTCAGTACTTC	CASSNSGGAKNIQYF
.	.	TRBV5-5	TRBJ2-3	TGTGCCAGCAGCTTTTGGGGAGATACGCAGTATTTT	CASSFWGDTQYF
.	.	TRBV15	TRBJ2-3	TGTGCCACCAGCAGCGGGGGTTCGTCTGGCGCAGATACGCAGTATTTT	CATSSGGSSGADTQYF
few	.	TRBV30	TRBJ1-1	TGTGCCTGGAGTCCAGGGGTGACAGCTGAAGCTTTCTTT	CAWSPGVTAEAFF